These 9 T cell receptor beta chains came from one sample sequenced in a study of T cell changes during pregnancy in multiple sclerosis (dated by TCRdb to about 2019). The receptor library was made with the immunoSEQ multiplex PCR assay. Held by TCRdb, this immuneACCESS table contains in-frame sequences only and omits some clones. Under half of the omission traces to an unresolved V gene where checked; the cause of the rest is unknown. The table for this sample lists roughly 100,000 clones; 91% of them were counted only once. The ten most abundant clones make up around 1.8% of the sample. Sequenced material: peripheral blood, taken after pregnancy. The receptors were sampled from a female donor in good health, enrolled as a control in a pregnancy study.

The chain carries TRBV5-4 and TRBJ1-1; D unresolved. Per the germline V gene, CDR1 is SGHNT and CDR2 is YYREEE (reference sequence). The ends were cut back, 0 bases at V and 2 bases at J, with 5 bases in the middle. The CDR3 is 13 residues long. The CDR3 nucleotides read TGTGCCAGCAGCTTGGGCTACAACACTGAAGCTTTCTTT. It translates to CASSLGYNTEAFF.

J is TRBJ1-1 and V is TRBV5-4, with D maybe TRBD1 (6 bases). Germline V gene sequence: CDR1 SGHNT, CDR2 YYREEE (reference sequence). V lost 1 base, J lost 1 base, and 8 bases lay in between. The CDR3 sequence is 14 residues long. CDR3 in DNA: TGTGCCAGCAGCTTGAACAGGGCGAACACTGAAGCTTTCTTT. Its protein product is CASSLNRANTEAFF. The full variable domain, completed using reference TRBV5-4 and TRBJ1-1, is ETGVTQSPTHLIKTRGQQVTLRCSSQSGHNTVSWYQQALGQGPQFIFQYYREEENGRGNFPPRFSGLQFPNYSSELNVNALELDDSALYLCASSLNRANTEAFFGQGTRLTVV.

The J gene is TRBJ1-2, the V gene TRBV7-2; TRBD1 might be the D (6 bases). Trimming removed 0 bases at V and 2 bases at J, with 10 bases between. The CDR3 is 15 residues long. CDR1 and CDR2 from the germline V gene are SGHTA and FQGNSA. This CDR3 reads CASSLAYRVNYGYTF. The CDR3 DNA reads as TGTGCCAGCAGCTTAGCATACAGGGTGAACTATGGCTACACCTTC.

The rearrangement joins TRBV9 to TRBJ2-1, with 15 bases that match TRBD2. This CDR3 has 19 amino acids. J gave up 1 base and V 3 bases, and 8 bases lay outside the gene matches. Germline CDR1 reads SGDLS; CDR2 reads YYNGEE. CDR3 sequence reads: CASSEPGTSGGRSYNEQFF. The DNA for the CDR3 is TGTGCCAGCAGCGAGCCTGGGACTAGCGGGGGGCGGTCCTACAATGAGCAGTTCTTC.

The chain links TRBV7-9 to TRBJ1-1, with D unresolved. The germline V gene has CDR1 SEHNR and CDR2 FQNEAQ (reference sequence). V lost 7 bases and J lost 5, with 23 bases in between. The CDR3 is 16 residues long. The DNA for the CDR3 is TGTGCCAGCACCAGCTTTCGTTACGGGCGGGTGACTGAAGCTTTCTTT. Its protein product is CASTSFRYGRVTEAFF.

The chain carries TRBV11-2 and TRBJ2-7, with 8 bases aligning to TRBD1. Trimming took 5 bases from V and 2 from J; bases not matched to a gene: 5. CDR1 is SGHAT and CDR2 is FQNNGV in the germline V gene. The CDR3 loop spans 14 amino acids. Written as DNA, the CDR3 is TGTGCCAGCAGCGATCTGACAGGGGCCTACGAGCAGTACTTC. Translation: CASSDLTGAYEQYF.

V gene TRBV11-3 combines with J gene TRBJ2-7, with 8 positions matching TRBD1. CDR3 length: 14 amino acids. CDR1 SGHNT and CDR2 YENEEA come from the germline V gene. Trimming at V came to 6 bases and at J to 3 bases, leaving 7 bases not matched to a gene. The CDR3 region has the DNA TGTGCCAGCAGTCTAGGACAGGGAATCTACGAGCAGTACTTC. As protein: CASSLGQGIYEQYF.

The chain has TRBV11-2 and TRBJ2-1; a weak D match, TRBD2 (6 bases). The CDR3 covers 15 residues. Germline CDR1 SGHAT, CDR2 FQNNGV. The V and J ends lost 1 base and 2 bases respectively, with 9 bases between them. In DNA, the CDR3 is TGTGCCAGCAGCTTAGCCCCGGGAGCCTACAATGAGCAGTTCTTC. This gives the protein CASSLAPGAYNEQFF. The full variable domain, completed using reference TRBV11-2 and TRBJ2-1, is EAGVAQSPRYKIIEKRQSVAFWCNPISGHATLYWYQQILGQGPKLLIQFQNNGVVDDSQLPKDRFSAERLKGVDSTLKIQPAKLEDSAVYLCASSLAPGAYNEQFFGPGTRLTVL.

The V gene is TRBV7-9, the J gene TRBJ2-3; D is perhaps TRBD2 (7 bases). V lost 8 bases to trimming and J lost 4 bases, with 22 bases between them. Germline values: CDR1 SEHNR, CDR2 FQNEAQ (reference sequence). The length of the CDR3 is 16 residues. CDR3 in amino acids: CASSKRGGPAPDTQYF. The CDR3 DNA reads TGTGCCAGCTCTAAGAGGGGGGGGCCTGCTCCAGATACGCAGTATTTT.